Presented here are 8 T cell receptor beta chains from one specimen sequenced in a study of blood T cells in healthy people across ages. Next came a second PCR, run for roughly 7 to 12 cycles, which used a sample-barcoded 5' primer along with a J-beta primer mix. TCRdb re-derived calls from the 5' RACE reads in MiXCR, one entry per CDR3 protein. Of over 500,000 distinct CDR3 sequences listed, 52% are singletons. Sequencing used blood. Receptors originate from a woman of 80 years or more in good health.

The rearrangement joins TRBV7-2 to TRBJ2-3; 10 bases agree with TRBD2. Germline values: CDR1 SGHTA, CDR2 FQGNSA. The V gene end was trimmed by 5 bases and the J gene end by 4 bases; junction bases not matched to a gene: 9. This CDR3 spans 16 amino acids. The CDR3 DNA sequence: TGTGCCAGCAGCATAATAGCGGGGGGTGGATCAGATACGCAGTATTTT. This translates into CASSIIAGGGSDTQYF.

V and J are TRBV7-2 and TRBJ2-7; a possible D gene is TRBD2 (6 bases). The end of the DNA fits TRBJ2-5 better, so the J call may be wrong. This CDR3 has 15 amino acids. Looked up from germline, CDR1 is SGHTA and CDR2 is FQGNSA. CDR3 in amino acids: CASSSVVRGSGTQYF. The CDR3 DNA is TGTGCCAGCAGCTCAGTTGTGCGGGGTTCGGGGACCCAGTACTTC.

The chain employs TRBV6-2 or TRBV6-3 and TRBJ2-1; TRBD1 matches 11 bases. V was clipped by 4 bases and J by 7 bases; unmatched bases: 9. CDR1 is MNHEY and CDR2 is SVGEGT in the germline V gene. This CDR3 has 16 residues. The CDR3: CASSLLEGQGGNEQFF. DNA of the CDR3: TGTGCCAGCAGTTTGTTGGAGGGACAGGGGGGAAATGAGCAGTTCTTC.

This clonotype was picked up many times. The V gene is TRBV27, the J gene TRBJ2-1, with D unresolved. The V end was cut by 5 bases, the J end by 1 base, with 12 bases between. The CDR3 runs to 15 residues. Looked up from germline, CDR1 is MNHEY and CDR2 is SMNVEV (reference sequence). In nucleotides, the CDR3 is TGTGCCAGCAGTCCCCACGACCCTTCCTACAATGAGCAGTTCTTC. It yields the protein CASSPHDPSYNEQFF.

This clonotype came up a few times. The chain uses TRBV29-1 and TRBJ2-7; D is uncertain. With the DNA end fitting TRBJ2-5 better, the J assignment may be wrong. CDR1 SQVTM and CDR2 ANQGSEA come from the germline V gene. The length of the CDR3 is 12 residues. CDR3 in amino acids: CSVFLTAETQYF. CDR3 in DNA: TGCAGCGTTTTCCTTACGGCGGAGACCCAGTACTTC.

This clonotype was seen repeatedly, ten times or more. The J gene is TRBJ1-2, the V gene TRBV29-1; TRBD1 aligns across 11 bases. The V segment lost 3 bases and the J segment 7 bases; nucleotides outside the gene matches: 7. The CDR3 consists of 14 residues. The germline gives CDR1 SQVTM, CDR2 ANQGSEA. The CDR3 DNA reads as TGCAGCGTTGACCCGGGACAGGGGGAGGTTGGCTACACCTTC. This sequence encodes CSVDPGQGEVGYTF.

The V and J genes are TRBV7-2 and TRBJ1-2; 7 nucleotides match TRBD1. V was clipped by 11 bases and J by 1 base; unmatched bases: 7. This CDR3 spans 13 amino acids. Per the germline V gene, CDR1 is SGHTA and CDR2 is FQGNSA. The CDR3: CALNRQGNYGYTF. In nucleotides, the CDR3 is TGTGCCCTTAACCGACAGGGTAACTATGGCTACACCTTC.

Remarks on this clonotype: This may stem from a read error, because a much larger clone lies one nucleotide away. The V call is TRBV29-1, the J call TRBJ2-5; 7 bases are shared with TRBD1. The end of the DNA is better explained by TRBJ2-1, so the J call may be wrong. The V gene's germline CDR1 is SQVTM and CDR2 ANQGSEA. CDR3 size: 12 residues. The CDR3 region is CSAGQNQETQFF. CDR3 sequence (DNA): TGCAGCGCGGGACAGAACCAAGAGACCCAGTTCTTC.